This T cell receptor beta chain was retrieved from a study of T cell repertoires and HLA-DP antigens (dated by TCRdb to the late 2010s). Broadly, across the study: An in vitro model of CD4+ T cell alloreactivity against allogeneic HLA-DP presented by transduced HeLa cells was used in the study. Compared with self, one alloantigen differed at one amino acid in the peptide-binding groove and the other differed at some 11, modelling structurally similar versus dissimilar alloantigens. The three donors were two male and one female, with ages ranging from the 18-to-29 to the 60-to-69 age band.

Note on this clone: Base qualities are not recorded, but no much larger clone differs from it by a single base.

The CDR3 contains 14 residues, cysteine and phenylalanine counted. Only the CDR3 portion is preserved as DNA: 42 bases, with reading frame beginning at the first base. Between the V and J ends, shortened by 3 bases and 2 bases respectively, the junction contains 9 bases. From a lookup of the germline V gene, CDR1 and CDR2 are LGHNT and FRNRAP. TCRB CDR3 regions were amplified with the immunoSEQ multiplex PCR using forward primers for 54 TRBV segments and reverse primers for 13 TRBJ segments. Survey resolution, with a target of tens of thousands of T cell genomes, was used to sequence the cultured samples. Sequencing of amplicons was performed on an Illumina HiSeq System, and 87 bp reads covering the CDR3 were generated. The source study handled its data this way. Correction for PCR and sequencing errors was applied to reads, and CDR3 regions were defined through alignment to IMGT reference sequences. Synthetic template pools were used to estimate counts of templates and unique rearrangements. Clonality was calculated as 1 minus Pielou's evenness. The Daley-Smith estimator was used to estimate richness. Morisita's index was used to measure repertoire overlap. A clone counted as low-abundance if it appeared in cultured samples but went undetected in the pre-culture repertoire of the same donor. TCRdb provides this immuneACCESS table in a form limited to in-frame rearrangements. Some clones are lacking; in checked studies, under half of them reflect an unresolved V gene, and why the rest are absent is not known. V, J and clone size were drawn from that table, and D and trimming were deduced from the DNA. A total of around 2,200 clones appear in this sample, around 84% of them only once. Jointly, the top ten make up approximately 29% of the sample.

Study-wide conclusions, independent of this receptor: Clones undetected before culture had an average cumulative frequency of about 35% against one allele and 45% to 65% against the other. Separate analysis of naive and memory CD4+ repertoires was not performed. Limitations included only a few donors, a non-physiological HeLa antigen-presenting system, and the use of total CD4+ responder cells.

Once expanded for around 15 days, the cultured CD4+ cells were restimulated for roughly 26 h using HeLa cells that expressed the same allogeneic DPB1. HeLa stimulator cells were retrovirally transduced with HLA-DPA1/DPB1, HLA-DM, invariant chain and CD80 to act as antigen-presenting cells. Untouched CD4+ T cells were isolated from Ficoll-separated PBMC by magnetic bead negative selection, reaching an average purity of around 98%. CD4+ responder cells were cocultured with 100 Gy-irradiated HeLa cells at a 3:1 ratio in medium containing 50 to 55 U/mL IL-2 and roughly 10% human AB serum. Using magnetic beads, untouched CD4+ T cells were isolated from Ficoll-separated PBMC at around 98% purity, with only negligible CD8+ contamination. Donors were a few healthy blood donors whose buffy coats supplied peripheral blood mononuclear cells. CMV seronegative status was shared by all three donors. The DNeasy Blood & Tissue Kit was used for extraction of genomic DNA.

This clonotype was obtained from a woman aged 18-29 years in good health and CMV-seronegative. Material for sequencing was CD137- CD4+ T cells from cultured PBMCs. Rearrangement joined TRBV12-5 to TRBJ2-3, with the D gene call left open. The DNA sequence follows: TGTGCTAGTGGTTTTTCCGACGTCACAGATACGCAGTATTTT. Its translation reads: CASGFSDVTDTQYF.